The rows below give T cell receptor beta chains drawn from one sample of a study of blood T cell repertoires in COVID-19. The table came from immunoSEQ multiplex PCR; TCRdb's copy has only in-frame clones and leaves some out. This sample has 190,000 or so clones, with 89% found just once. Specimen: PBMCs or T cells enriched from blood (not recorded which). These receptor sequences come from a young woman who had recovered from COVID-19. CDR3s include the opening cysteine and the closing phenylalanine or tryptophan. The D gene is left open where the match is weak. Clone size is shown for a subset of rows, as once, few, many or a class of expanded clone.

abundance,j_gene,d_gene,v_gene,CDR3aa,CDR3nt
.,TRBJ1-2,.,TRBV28,CASTLGGAYGYTF,TGTGCCAGCACCCTAGGAGGGGCCTATGGCTACACCTTC
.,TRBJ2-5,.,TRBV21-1,CASSKDLPGEETQYF,TGTGCCAGCAGCAAAGACCTACCGGGGGAAGAGACCCAGTACTTC
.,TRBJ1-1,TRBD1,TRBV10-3,CAIRELQGFEAFF,TGTGCCATCAGAGAACTACAGGGGTTCGAAGCTTTCTTT
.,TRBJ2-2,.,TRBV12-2,CASRSRWTGRSAGELFF,TGTGCAAGTCGGTCCAGATGGACAGGGCGGAGTGCCGGGGAGCTGTTTTTT
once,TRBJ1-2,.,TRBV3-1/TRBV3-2,CASSQVGGDGYTF,TGTGCCAGCAGCCAAGTAGGCGGGGACGGCTACACCTTC
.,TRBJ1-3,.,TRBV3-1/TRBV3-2,CASSHMPEGAGNTIYF,TGTGCCAGCAGCCATATGCCAGAGGGAGCTGGAAACACCATATATTTT
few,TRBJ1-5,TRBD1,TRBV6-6,CASSPSGTGNINQPQHF,TGTGCCAGCAGTCCCTCCGGGACAGGGAATATCAATCAGCCCCAGCATTTT
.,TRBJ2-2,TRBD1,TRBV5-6,CASTKSGTGNTGELFF,TGTGCCAGCACAAAATCCGGGACAGGGAACACCGGGGAGCTGTTTTTT
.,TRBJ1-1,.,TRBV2,CASTQQGVTPRAFF,TGTGCCAGCACCCAACAGGGCGTGACTCCTCGAGCTTTCTTT
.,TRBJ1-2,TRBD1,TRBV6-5,CASSGTGSFSGYTF,TGTGCCAGCAGCGGGACAGGGTCGTTTTCAGGCTACACCTTC
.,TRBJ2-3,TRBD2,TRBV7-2,CASSLVGGALGDTQYF,TGTGCCAGCAGCTTAGTCGGGGGGGCCCTTGGAGATACGCAGTATTTT
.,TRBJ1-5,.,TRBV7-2,CASSLAFGEPQHF,TGTGCCAGCAGCTTAGCGTTCGGGGAGCCCCAGCATTTT
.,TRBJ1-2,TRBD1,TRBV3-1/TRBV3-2,CASSQDYRGGGYTF,TGTGCCAGCAGCCAAGATTACAGGGGCGGGGGCTACACCTTC
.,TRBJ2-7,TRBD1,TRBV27,CASSLSRTGGTPYF,TGTGCCAGCAGTTTATCGAGGACAGGGGGAACCCCGTACTTC
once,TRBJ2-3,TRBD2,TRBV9,CASSVSVGTSYKIASTDTQYF,TGTGCCAGCAGCGTATCTGTTGGGACTAGCTATAAAATAGCTAGCACAGATACGCAGTATTTT
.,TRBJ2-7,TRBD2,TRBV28,CASLSGGRRSAEQYF,TGTGCCTCACTGAGCGGGGGCCGCCGTTCCGCGGAGCAGTACTTC
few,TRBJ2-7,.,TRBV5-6,CASSLQGTPYEQYF,TGTGCCAGCAGCTTGCAGGGAACTCCCTACGAGCAGTACTTC
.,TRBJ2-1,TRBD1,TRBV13,CASIVQGDLTYNEQFF,TGTGCCAGCATCGTACAGGGGGACCTCACCTACAATGAGCAGTTCTTC
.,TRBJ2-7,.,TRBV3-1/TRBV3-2,CASSVFHEQYF,TGTGCCAGCAGCGTATTCCACGAGCAGTACTTC
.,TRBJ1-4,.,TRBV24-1,CATSDRRGEKLFF,TGTGCCACCAGTGATCGGCGGGGGGAAAAACTGTTTTTT
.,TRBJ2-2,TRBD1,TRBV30,CAWRTGISGTGELFF,TGTGCCTGGAGGACAGGGATTAGTGGTACCGGGGAGCTGTTTTTT
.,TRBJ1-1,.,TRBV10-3,CAISESPRGAFF,TGTGCCATCAGTGAGTCTCCCCGAGGAGCTTTCTTT